This entry lists 7 T cell receptor beta chains sequenced from one sample in a study of response to subunit inactivated influenza vaccine. MiXCR, applied by TCRdb to the RT-PCR reads, yields one record per CDR3 protein. Of about 580,000 distinct CDR3 sequences listed, 14% are singletons. The material sequenced was PBMCs from blood, taken less than 13 days after vaccination. All receptors derive from a man in his fifties who received an inactivated influenza vaccine.

This clonotype was observed a few times. V is TRBV14 and J is TRBJ2-1; D may be TRBD1 (5 bases). Trimming stripped 0 bases from V and 2 bases from J, with 11 bases between. Germline V gene lookup returns CDR1 SGHDN and CDR2 FVKESK. The CDR3 has 16 amino acids. The CDR3, as DNA: TGTGCCAGCAGCCAAGATGGGAAGGGGACCTACAATGAGCAGTTCTTC. It codes for CASSQDGKGTYNEQFF.

The chain has TRBV2 and TRBJ2-1; possibly TRBD2 for D (6 bases). Between the trimmed V and J ends, which lost 8 bases and 1 base, there was a span of 12 bases. Germline CDR1 is SNHLY and CDR2 is FYNNEI. This CDR3 has 14 amino acids. CDR3 region: CASSGVRSYNEQFF. As DNA, the CDR3 is TGTGCCAGCTCGGGGGTCCGGTCCTACAATGAGCAGTTCTTC.

This clonotype was observed a handful of times. V and J are TRBV12-3 or TRBV12-4 and TRBJ2-2; 9 bases align to TRBD2. This CDR3 spans 17 amino acids. V lost 5 bases, J lost 4 bases, and 11 bases stayed unmatched. The CDR3 sequence: CASSPPLAGLTTGELFF. The CDR3 nucleotides are TGTGCCAGCAGTCCCCCCCTAGCGGGGCTCACCACCGGGGAGCTGTTTTTT.

This clonotype was seen a few times. This chain connects TRBV20-1 to TRBJ2-1; D possibly corresponds to TRBD2 (5 bases). The ends were cut back, 0 bases at V and 7 bases at J, with 13 bases in the middle. CDR1 and CDR2 from the germline V gene are DFQATT and SNEGSKA (reference sequence). This CDR3 has 14 amino acids. The chain's CDR3 is CSARDHERINEQFF. CDR3 bases: TGCAGTGCTAGAGACCACGAGCGGATAAATGAGCAGTTCTTC.

This clonotype was observed a few times. The chain uses TRBV20-1 and TRBJ2-5, with a possible D match to TRBD1 (6 bases). V was pared by 5 bases and J by 5 bases, with 18 bases between. The CDR3 runs 14 residues. The germline CDR1 and CDR2 sequences are DFQATT and SNEGSKA (reference sequence). The DNA of the CDR3 is TGCAGTGCTCGAGGGGGTGAGGTTAGGGAGACCCAGTACTTC. It codes for CSARGGEVRETQYF.

V is TRBV20-1 and J is TRBJ2-7; 7 nucleotides agree with TRBD1. J gave up 0 bases and V 0 bases, and 8 bases lay outside the gene matches. The CDR3 is 16 residues long. From germline, CDR1 is DFQATT and CDR2 SNEGSKA (reference sequence). CDR3 sequence reads: CSARDRAGTASYEQYF. The DNA for the CDR3 is TGCAGTGCTAGAGATCGGGCAGGGACAGCCTCCTACGAGCAGTACTTC.

This clonotype has more than one count but fewer than ten. The V call is TRBV28, the J call TRBJ1-4, with TRBD1 as a possible D gene (6 bases). CDR1 is MDHEN, CDR2 SYDVKM, per germline. This CDR3 spans 14 amino acids. Trimming took off 9 bases at V and 7 bases at J, with 18 bases between the two ends. The CDR3 DNA is TGTGCCAGTGCCCCGGGGGGGGCGCTTGAAAAACTGTTTTTT. Translated: CASAPGGALEKLFF.